Presented here are 12 T cell receptor beta chains from one specimen sequenced in a study of response to subunit inactivated influenza vaccine. TCRdb passed the RT-PCR reads through MiXCR, listing each CDR3 protein once. The table has about 650,000 distinct CDR3 sequences, approximately 14% seen once; the top ten hold roughly 10%. The sequencing used PBMCs from blood, collected about 12 days after vaccination. All receptors come from a man aged 50-59 years who received an inactivated influenza vaccine.

This clonotype was seen more than once but under ten times. The chain has TRBV2 and TRBJ1-1; D is ambiguous. This CDR3 is 12 amino acids long. The V gene's germline CDR1 is SNHLY and CDR2 FYNNEI. Trimming took off 2 bases at V and 7 bases at J, with 8 bases between the two ends. The DNA for the CDR3 is TGTGCCAGCAGTGAATATCGTAATGAAGCTTTCTTT. Translation gives CASSEYRNEAFF.

A few counts support this clonotype. The chain uses TRBV24-1 and TRBJ1-5, with D perhaps matching TRBD1 (6 bases). The CDR3 has 13 amino acids. Germline V gene lookup returns CDR1 KGHDR and CDR2 SFDVKD. V lost 6 bases, J lost 5 bases, and 10 bases lay in between. The CDR3 sequence is CATSLGGYQPQHF. CDR3 coding DNA: TGTGCCACCAGTTTAGGGGGGTATCAGCCCCAGCATTTT.

Points on this clonotype: At one end the junction does not follow the germline gene, possibly because of a read error. The chain combines TRBV2 with TRBJ2-1; tentative D call: TRBD2 (6 bases). Germline V gene sequence: CDR1 SNHLY, CDR2 FYNNEI. This CDR3 is built from 14 residues. DNA of the CDR3: TGTGCCAGCAGGGAAGGGACTTTATACAATGAGCAGTTCTTC. Residues: CASREGTLYNEQFF.

A note on this clonotype: Since the CDR3 does not end with the conserved phenylalanine or tryptophan, this likely comes from a read error. This sequence joins TRBV3-1 and TRBJ1-2; 8 bases are a match to TRBD1. Germline values: CDR1 LGHDT, CDR2 YNNKEL (reference sequence). Losses at the gene ends were 1 base for V and 8 bases for J; bases not matched to a gene: 3. The CDR3 runs to 13 residues. CDR3 in DNA: TGTGCCAGCAGCCAAGTGACAGGGGTAGGCTACACCATC. Translated, it gives CASSQVTGVGYTI.

This clonotype showed up just a few times. The chain couples TRBV7-9 to TRBJ1-4; D possibly corresponds to TRBD1 (5 bases). Trimming took off 3 bases at V and 5 bases at J, with 13 bases between the two ends. This CDR3 contains 15 residues. In germline, CDR1 is SEHNR, CDR2 FQNEAQ (reference sequence). This chain's CDR3 is CASSFDGARNEKLFF. CDR3 sequence (DNA): TGTGCCAGCAGCTTTGATGGGGCCCGGAATGAAAAACTGTTTTTT.

This clonotype was observed a handful of times. The genes are TRBV20-1 and TRBJ1-2, with 7 bases fitting TRBD1. V shed 0 bases, J shed 4 bases, and the junction held 5 bases outside the gene matches. The CDR3 contains 14 residues. In germline, CDR1 is DFQATT, CDR2 SNEGSKA (reference sequence). The CDR3 reads CSARDEGGGYGYTF. CDR3 coding DNA: TGCAGTGCTAGAGATGAAGGGGGCGGCTATGGCTACACCTTC.

This clonotype has only one observation. This rearrangement joins TRBV20-1 to TRBJ2-7; 7 positions agree with TRBD1. Per the germline V gene, CDR1 is DFQATT and CDR2 is SNEGSKA (reference sequence). The ends lost 0 bases at V and 5 bases at J; junction bases unmatched: 16. The CDR3 loop spans 17 amino acids. CDR3: CSARDTTGNLQGHEQYF. The CDR3 DNA follows: TGCAGTGCTAGAGATACGACAGGGAACCTACAAGGCCACGAGCAGTACTTC.

This clonotype was observed a few times. The genes are TRBV20-1 and TRBJ1-3; 9 bases are shared with TRBD1. Germline values: CDR1 DFQATT, CDR2 SNEGSKA (reference sequence). Trimming cost V 3 bases and J 2 bases; bases outside gene matches: 5. The CDR3 is 15 residues long. Written as DNA, the CDR3 is TGCAGTGCTAGCCGGCGGACAGGGGCTGGAAACACCATATATTTT. Its protein is CSASRRTGAGNTIYF.

This clonotype was counted ten times or more. The chain's CDR3 is CASSQIGISYNEQFF. CDR3 in DNA: TGCGCCAGCAGCCAAATCGGGATCTCCTACAATGAGCAGTTCTTC. The V call is TRBV5-1, the J call TRBJ2-1; D may be TRBD2 (5 bases). V lost 4 bases to trimming and J lost 0 bases, with 11 bases between them. This CDR3 is 15 amino acids long. Looked up from germline, CDR1 is SGHRS and CDR2 is YFSETQ.

The CDR3 loop is CAVGTSGSLSEQFF. DNA of the CDR3: TGTGCCGTCGGGACTAGCGGGAGTTTAAGTGAGCAGTTCTTC. This sequence joins TRBV27 and TRBJ2-1, with 14 bases identical to TRBD2. The CDR3 runs 14 residues. The V gene end was trimmed by 11 bases and the J gene end by 9 bases; junction bases not matched to a gene: 9. CDR1 is MNHEY, CDR2 SMNVEV, per germline (reference sequence).

This clonotype was seen just once. The V and J genes are TRBV7-9 and TRBJ2-3; 7 bases line up with TRBD1. Germline loops: CDR1 SEHNR, CDR2 FQNEAQ (reference sequence). The CDR3 contains 14 residues. J lost 4 bases, V lost 6 bases, and 7 bases had no gene match. CDR3 nucleotide sequence: TGTGCCAGCAGAGACAGGGCGGCGGCAGATACGCAGTATTTT. Residues: CASRDRAAADTQYF.

There are many counts of this clonotype. The CDR3 DNA is TGCGCCAGCAGCACGGAGGGCCGAGAGACCCAGTACTTC. As protein: CASSTEGRETQYF. The V call is TRBV5-1, the J call TRBJ2-5, with TRBD2 as a possible D gene (6 bases). The CDR3 extends over 13 amino acids. Between the trimmed V and J ends, which lost 4 bases and 4 bases, there was a span of 11 bases. The germline CDR1 and CDR2 sequences are SGHRS and YFSETQ.